This TCR beta chain was identified in a study of T cell clones after liver transplantation. Turning to the study itself: Pre-transplant mixed lymphocyte reactions yielded third-party-reactive TCRbeta sequences as comparators for graft-donor-reactive sequences. Study-wide findings and caveats: Graft donor-reactive T cells possibly entered the graft instead of undergoing deletion.

A remark on this clone: Antigen unknown.

Measured with immunoSEQ multiplex PCR; TCRdb has only the in-frame clones, and not every one. Among tens of thousands of clones listed, 82% were seen once. The starting material was CD4+ T cells from blood, obtained approximately 3.5 years after liver transplant. This TCR was recovered from a human patient who received a liver transplant. Some T cells may trace back to the graft donor.

The CDR3 is CASSGQGRGNEKLFF. DNA for the CDR3: TGTGCCAGCAGTGGACAGGGCAGGGGTAATGAAAAACTGTTTTTT. The chain links TRBV2 to TRBJ1-4; 7 nucleotides match TRBD1. The CDR3 contains 15 residues. The J segment lost 4 bases and the V segment lost 4 bases, leaving 6 bases of the junction unmatched. Germline V CDR1 and CDR2: SNHLY, FYNNEI.